This T cell receptor (beta chain) was recovered during a study of blood T cell repertoires in COVID-19. Overall study: Material from acute and convalescent COVID-19 was sourced from the United States, Italy and Spain. T cells, B-cell-depleted T cells, or PBMCs supplied cDNA or gDNA.

Authors' processing steps: Reference gene primer amplification yielded estimated nucleated cell counts. The protocol was immunoSEQ multiplex PCR, while the TCRdb copy is restricted to in-frame clones and leaves out a portion. V, J and clone size derive from that table, while D and trimming were established from the DNA sequence. The sample shows some 150,000 clones, approximately 85% of them seen only once. This CDR3 has 14 residues. V shed 2 bases, J shed 5 bases, and the junction held 5 bases outside the gene matches. The V gene's germline CDR1 is SGHTA and CDR2 FQGTGA. The rearrangement links TRBV7-3 to TRBJ1-2; 7 nucleotides line up with TRBD1. The sequenced sample consisted of peripheral blood. The TCR comes from a man aged 55 to 70 who had recovered from COVID-19. CDR3 amino acids: CASSLAGQTYGYTF. CDR3 DNA sequence: TGTGCCAGCAGCTTAGCGGGACAGACATATGGCTACACCTTC.